The rows below give T cell receptor beta chains drawn from one sample of a study of prognosis after radiotherapy for stage I lung cancer. TCRdb independently ran MiXCR on the multiplex PCR reads; one entry per CDR3 protein. The repertoire holds approximately 18,000 distinct CDR3 sequences, with roughly 53% as singletons. The starting material was PBMCs, obtained before or after stereotactic body radiation therapy (not recorded which). The origin of the receptors is a donor over 45 with non-small cell lung cancer. Each CDR3 is given with its conserved first and last residue. Fields, in order: CDR3 protein, CDR3 DNA, clone size, J gene, V gene, D gene. The D gene is left open where the match is weak. Only part of the rows carry a size: once, few, many, or a class if the clone is expanded.

CDR3aa: CSARNRDRAFGELFF
CDR3nt: TGCAGTGCTAGAAACCGGGACAGGGCCTTTGGGGAGCTGTTTTTT
abundance: -
j_gene: TRBJ2-2
v_gene: TRBV20-1
d_gene: TRBD1

CDR3aa: CATSDPGTGDDGYTF
CDR3nt: TGTGCCACCAGTGATCCCGGGACAGGGGACGATGGCTACACCTTC
abundance: -
j_gene: TRBJ1-2
v_gene: TRBV24-1
d_gene: TRBD1

CDR3aa: CASSYTVLINQPQHF
CDR3nt: TGTGCCAGCAGTTACACCGTCCTTATCAATCAGCCCCAGCATTTT
abundance: -
j_gene: TRBJ1-5
v_gene: TRBV6-9
d_gene: -

CDR3aa: CATGRDFAAWELFF
CDR3nt: TGTGCCACCGGCAGAGATTTTGCAGCCTGGGAGCTGTTTTTT
abundance: -
j_gene: TRBJ2-2
v_gene: TRBV15
d_gene: -

CDR3aa: CASSFSGSYEQYF
CDR3nt: TGTGCCAGCAGCTTTAGCGGGAGCTACGAGCAGTACTTC
abundance: many
j_gene: TRBJ2-7
v_gene: TRBV5-5
d_gene: TRBD2

CDR3aa: CASSADREGHGYTF
CDR3nt: TGCGCCAGCAGCGCGGACAGGGAAGGGCATGGCTACACCTTC
abundance: once
j_gene: TRBJ1-2
v_gene: TRBV5-1
d_gene: TRBD1

CDR3aa: CASSTGLADYNEQFF
CDR3nt: TGTGCCAGCAGTACCGGACTAGCGGACTACAATGAGCAGTTCTTC
abundance: medium-sized
j_gene: TRBJ2-1
v_gene: TRBV11-2
d_gene: TRBD2

CDR3aa: CASSGGLYEQYF
CDR3nt: TGTGCCAGCAGTGGGGGACTTTACGAGCAGTACTTC
abundance: few
j_gene: TRBJ2-7
v_gene: TRBV2
d_gene: -

CDR3aa: CASSLVRAGGNTIYF
CDR3nt: TGTGCCAGCAGCTTAGTAAGGGCGGGTGGAAACACCATATATTTT
abundance: -
j_gene: TRBJ1-3
v_gene: TRBV7-8
d_gene: -

CDR3aa: CASSLTGTSGNTGELFF
CDR3nt: TGTGCCAGCAGCTTGACAGGGACTAGCGGGAACACCGGGGAGCTGTTTTTT
abundance: many
j_gene: TRBJ2-2
v_gene: TRBV5-8
d_gene: TRBD2

CDR3aa: CSAGRSYNEQFF
CDR3nt: TGCAGTGCAGGCCGGTCCTACAATGAGCAGTTCTTC
abundance: -
j_gene: TRBJ2-1
v_gene: TRBV20-1
d_gene: -

CDR3aa: CASSGKNYGYTF
CDR3nt: TGTGCCAGCAGCGGGAAGAACTATGGCTACACCTTC
abundance: -
j_gene: TRBJ1-2
v_gene: TRBV2
d_gene: -

CDR3aa: CASYPGGSGANVLTF
CDR3nt: TGTGCCAGTTACCCAGGGGGATCTGGGGCCAACGTCCTGACTTTC
abundance: once
j_gene: TRBJ2-6
v_gene: TRBV2
d_gene: TRBD1

CDR3aa: CSASRRDTQYF
CDR3nt: TGCAGTGCTAGTAGACGCGATACGCAGTATTTT
abundance: -
j_gene: TRBJ2-3
v_gene: TRBV20-1
d_gene: -

CDR3aa: CASSLGLAGGFEQYF
CDR3nt: TGTGCCAGCAGCTTAGGACTAGCGGGAGGTTTCGAGCAGTACTTC
abundance: many
j_gene: TRBJ2-7
v_gene: TRBV7-2
d_gene: TRBD2

CDR3aa: CASSLRRANSPLHF
CDR3nt: TGTGCCAGCAGCTTACGCAGGGCTAATTCACCCCTCCACTTT
abundance: -
j_gene: TRBJ1-6
v_gene: TRBV5-5
d_gene: -

CDR3aa: CASSRDRVYGYTF
CDR3nt: TGTGCCAGCAGCCGGGACAGGGTCTATGGCTACACCTTC
abundance: many
j_gene: TRBJ1-2
v_gene: TRBV5-6
d_gene: TRBD1

CDR3aa: CASSPLLGEQFF
CDR3nt: TGTGCCAGCAGTCCCCTTTTAGGTGAGCAGTTCTTC
abundance: many
j_gene: TRBJ2-1
v_gene: TRBV28
d_gene: -

CDR3aa: CATSRTADTQYF
CDR3nt: TGTGCCACCAGTCGGACAGCAGATACGCAGTATTTT
abundance: many
j_gene: TRBJ2-3
v_gene: TRBV24-1
d_gene: -

CDR3aa: CSATGLAGVAEQFF
CDR3nt: TGCAGTGCAACAGGACTAGCGGGAGTGGCTGAGCAGTTCTTC
abundance: medium-sized
j_gene: TRBJ2-1
v_gene: TRBV20-1
d_gene: TRBD2

CDR3aa: CASSPGTGGETQYF
CDR3nt: TGCGCCAGCAGTCCGGGGACAGGGGGAGAGACCCAGTACTTC
abundance: -
j_gene: TRBJ2-5
v_gene: TRBV5-1
d_gene: TRBD1

CDR3aa: CASSNTVGYYEQYF
CDR3nt: TGTGCCAGCAGCAACACAGTGGGCTACTACGAGCAGTACTTC
abundance: -
j_gene: TRBJ2-7
v_gene: TRBV27
d_gene: -

CDR3aa: CASSLALYRGRSNTEAFF
CDR3nt: TGTGCCAGCAGCTTAGCGCTTTACAGGGGCCGGTCGAACACTGAAGCTTTCTTT
abundance: -
j_gene: TRBJ1-1
v_gene: TRBV11-2
d_gene: TRBD1

CDR3aa: CATSGGGTSIHGELFF
CDR3nt: TGTGCCACCAGTGGTGGGGGGACTTCGATCCACGGGGAGCTGTTTTTT
abundance: -
j_gene: TRBJ2-2
v_gene: TRBV24-1
d_gene: -

CDR3aa: CASSERGLSYGYTF
CDR3nt: TGTGCCAGCAGTGAACGGGGACTTAGCTATGGCTACACCTTC
abundance: many
j_gene: TRBJ1-2
v_gene: TRBV25-1
d_gene: -

CDR3aa: CASSAGFNTEAFF
CDR3nt: TGTGCCAGCAGTGCGGGATTCAACACTGAAGCTTTCTTT
abundance: many
j_gene: TRBJ1-1
v_gene: TRBV27
d_gene: -

CDR3aa: CATSDNQQPTNEQFF
CDR3nt: TGTGCCACCAGTGATAATCAGCAGCCTACTAATGAGCAGTTCTTC
abundance: -
j_gene: TRBJ2-1
v_gene: TRBV24-1
d_gene: -

CDR3aa: CASSLQGLAVPNTGELFF
CDR3nt: TGTGCCAGCAGTCTACAGGGTCTAGCGGTACCGAACACCGGTGAGCTGTTTTTT
abundance: once
j_gene: TRBJ2-2
v_gene: TRBV27
d_gene: -

CDR3aa: CSASSSASASNEQFF
CDR3nt: TGCAGTGCTAGTTCATCGGCTAGCGCATCCAATGAGCAGTTCTTC
abundance: many
j_gene: TRBJ2-1
v_gene: TRBV20-1
d_gene: -

CDR3aa: CSAIAEFTNQPQHF
CDR3nt: TGCAGTGCTATCGCCGAGTTTACCAATCAGCCCCAGCATTTT
abundance: once
j_gene: TRBJ1-5
v_gene: TRBV20-1
d_gene: -

CDR3aa: CASSYFSTNTGELFF
CDR3nt: TGTGCCAGCAGTTACTTCTCAACGAACACCGGGGAGCTGTTTTTT
abundance: many
j_gene: TRBJ2-2
v_gene: TRBV6-5
d_gene: -

CDR3aa: CASSSQGAYGYTF
CDR3nt: TGTGCCAGCAGTTCACAGGGGGCCTATGGCTACACCTTC
abundance: -
j_gene: TRBJ1-2
v_gene: TRBV28
d_gene: TRBD1

CDR3aa: CASSYTHWGEVNSPLNF
CDR3nt: TGTGCCAGCAGTTACACCCATTGGGGGGAAGTTAACTCACCCCTCAACTTT
abundance: -
j_gene: TRBJ1-6
v_gene: TRBV6-2/TRBV6-3
d_gene: -

CDR3aa: CASRLGTSGSPDTQYF
CDR3nt: TGTGCCAGCAGACTGGGGACTAGCGGGAGTCCAGATACGCAGTATTTT
abundance: medium-sized
j_gene: TRBJ2-3
v_gene: TRBV12-3/TRBV12-4
d_gene: TRBD2

CDR3aa: CASSLQGAREPQHF
CDR3nt: TGTGCCAGCAGTTTACAGGGGGCGAGGGAGCCCCAGCATTTT
abundance: medium-sized
j_gene: TRBJ1-5
v_gene: TRBV28
d_gene: TRBD1

CDR3aa: CATSDFREGETQYF
CDR3nt: TGTGCCACCAGTGATTTCAGGGAAGGGGAGACCCAGTACTTC
abundance: -
j_gene: TRBJ2-5
v_gene: TRBV24-1
d_gene: -

CDR3aa: CASSYSPTGGANVLTF
CDR3nt: TGTGCCAGCAGTTACTCCCCCACAGGTGGGGCCAACGTCCTGACTTTC
abundance: many
j_gene: TRBJ2-6
v_gene: TRBV6-2/TRBV6-3
d_gene: -

CDR3aa: CSAQSPDSSLGNTIYF
CDR3nt: TGCAGTGCTCAGAGCCCAGACAGCTCTCTGGGAAACACCATATATTTT
abundance: few
j_gene: TRBJ1-3
v_gene: TRBV20-1
d_gene: -

CDR3aa: CASTGTDNYGYTF
CDR3nt: TGTGCCAGCACCGGGACCGACAACTATGGCTACACCTTC
abundance: medium-sized
j_gene: TRBJ1-2
v_gene: TRBV28
d_gene: -

CDR3aa: CASILKLGRDTIYF
CDR3nt: TGTGCCAGCATTTTAAAGCTGGGCAGGGACACCATATATTTT
abundance: -
j_gene: TRBJ1-3
v_gene: TRBV12-3/TRBV12-4
d_gene: -

CDR3aa: CASSVVIGGINEQFF
CDR3nt: TGTGCCAGCAGCGTAGTAATTGGCGGTATCAATGAGCAGTTCTTC
abundance: -
j_gene: TRBJ2-1
v_gene: TRBV9
d_gene: -

CDR3aa: CSAISTSFNTQYF
CDR3nt: TGCAGTGCCATTTCGACTAGTTTCAACACGCAGTATTTT
abundance: -
j_gene: TRBJ2-3
v_gene: TRBV20-1
d_gene: -

CDR3aa: CAGSRTGANNDQFF
CDR3nt: TGTGCCGGCAGCCGGACAGGGGCGAACAATGATCAGTTCTTC
abundance: -
j_gene: TRBJ2-1
v_gene: TRBV3-1
d_gene: TRBD1

CDR3aa: CASSRFGRKLFF
CDR3nt: TGTGCCAGCAGCCGGTTCGGTAGAAAACTGTTTTTT
abundance: many
j_gene: TRBJ1-4
v_gene: TRBV2
d_gene: -

CDR3aa: CASSVDWDREQFF
CDR3nt: TGTGCCAGCAGCGTAGATTGGGACAGGGAGCAGTTCTTC
abundance: many
j_gene: TRBJ2-1
v_gene: TRBV9
d_gene: TRBD1

CDR3aa: CASSSEQGSPRETQYF
CDR3nt: TGTGCCAGCAGCTCAGAACAGGGGTCACCGCGGGAGACCCAGTACTTC
abundance: many
j_gene: TRBJ2-5
v_gene: TRBV11-2
d_gene: TRBD1

CDR3aa: CASSPGVAGVKGPSGANVLTF
CDR3nt: TGTGCCAGCAGCCCAGGAGTAGCGGGAGTAAAGGGCCCCTCTGGGGCCAACGTACTGACTTTC
abundance: -
j_gene: TRBJ2-6
v_gene: TRBV12-3/TRBV12-4
d_gene: TRBD2

CDR3aa: CASRRQGAGELFF
CDR3nt: TGTGCCAGCAGACGACAGGGGGCCGGGGAGCTGTTTTTT
abundance: many
j_gene: TRBJ2-2
v_gene: TRBV7-9
d_gene: TRBD1

CDR3aa: CASSLGGTGRNSEQFF
CDR3nt: TGTGCCAGCAGCTTAGGTGGGACAGGGAGGAACAGTGAGCAGTTCTTC
abundance: many
j_gene: TRBJ2-1
v_gene: TRBV7-2
d_gene: TRBD1

CDR3aa: CASRGDSSTRGEQFF
CDR3nt: TGTGCCAGCAGAGGGGACAGCTCGACCAGGGGCGAGCAGTTCTTC
abundance: many
j_gene: TRBJ2-1
v_gene: TRBV6-4
d_gene: TRBD1

CDR3aa: CSVIPNGLAGDLTDTQYF
CDR3nt: TGCAGTGTCATCCCCAATGGTCTAGCGGGAGATCTGACAGATACGCAGTATTTT
abundance: many
j_gene: TRBJ2-3
v_gene: TRBV20-1
d_gene: TRBD2

CDR3aa: CASSATGTPLGEQYF
CDR3nt: TGTGCCAGCAGTGCCACCGGGACACCCTTGGGGGAGCAGTACTTC
abundance: -
j_gene: TRBJ2-7
v_gene: TRBV28
d_gene: -

CDR3aa: CASGEQSTNEKLFF
CDR3nt: TGTGCCAGCGGGGAACAGTCAACTAATGAAAAACTGTTTTTT
abundance: many
j_gene: TRBJ1-4
v_gene: TRBV28
d_gene: -

CDR3aa: CARYRFSGELFF
CDR3nt: TGTGCCAGGTACAGGTTTTCCGGGGAGCTGTTTTTT
abundance: -
j_gene: TRBJ2-2
v_gene: TRBV6-4
d_gene: -